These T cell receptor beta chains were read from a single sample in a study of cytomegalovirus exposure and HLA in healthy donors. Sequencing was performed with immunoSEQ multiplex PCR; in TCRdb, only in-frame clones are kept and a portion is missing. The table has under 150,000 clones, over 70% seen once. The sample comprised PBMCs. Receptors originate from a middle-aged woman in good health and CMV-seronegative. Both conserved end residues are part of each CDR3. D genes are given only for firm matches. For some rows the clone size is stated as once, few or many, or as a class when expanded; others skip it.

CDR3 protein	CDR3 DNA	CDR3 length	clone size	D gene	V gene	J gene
CASSPPGGAVAGNEQFF	TGTGCCAGCTCACCCCCGGGGGGGGCCGTGGCGGGCAATGAGCAGTTCTTC	17	NA	TRBD2	TRBV18	TRBJ2-1
CASSPMSGRVYNEQFF	TGTGCCAGCAGTCCTATGAGCGGGAGGGTCTACAATGAGCAGTTCTTC	16	NA	TRBD2	TRBV27	TRBJ2-1
CASSLGSADTQYF	TGTGCCAGCAGCTTAGGTTCGGCAGATACGCAGTATTTT	13	few	NA	TRBV7-2	TRBJ2-3
CASCPGTGGYEQYF	TGTGCCAGCTGCCCTGGGACAGGGGGCTACGAGCAGTACTTC	14	NA	TRBD1	TRBV6-1	TRBJ2-7
CSVRTGPRNTIYF	TGCAGCGTTCGGACAGGGCCCAGAAACACCATATATTTT	13	few	TRBD1	TRBV29-1	TRBJ1-3
CASSFSNRVYGYTF	TGTGCCAGCAGCTTCTCGAACAGGGTATATGGCTACACCTTC	14	NA	NA	TRBV13	TRBJ1-2
CASSLQGWETDTQYF	TGCGCCAGCAGCTTACAGGGATGGGAAACAGATACGCAGTATTTT	15	NA	NA	TRBV5-1	TRBJ2-3
CASSQGQSTDTQYF	TGTGCCAGCAGCCAAGGACAGTCCACAGATACGCAGTATTTT	14	NA	NA	TRBV7-9	TRBJ2-3
CASSQGGGRYQETQYF	TGCGCCAGCAGCCAAGGAGGCGGGAGATACCAAGAGACCCAGTACTTC	16	NA	TRBD2	TRBV4-1	TRBJ2-5
CAGSQDRRGATQPQHF	TGTGCCGGCAGCCAAGATCGACGAGGTGCGACTCAGCCCCAGCATTTT	16	NA	NA	TRBV4-2	TRBJ1-5